Listed below are T cell receptor beta chains from one sample, sequenced in a study of cytomegalovirus exposure and HLA in healthy donors. Assay: immunoSEQ multiplex PCR; the TCRdb copy retains only in-frame clones and omits some. The repertoire holds about 94,000 clones, with 65% to 75% as singletons. The specimen sequenced was PBMCs. The receptors shown here come from a man under 40 in good health and CMV-seropositive. CDR3s include the opening cysteine and the closing phenylalanine or tryptophan. D genes are given only for firm matches. The size of a clone is reported for some rows only, either as once, few or many, or as a class for expanded clones.

abundance	d_gene	v_gene	j_gene	CDR3aa	CDR3nt
.	TRBD2	TRBV9	TRBJ2-3	CASSVSGGGGTDTQYF	TGTGCCAGCAGCGTATCGGGGGGGGGCGGCACAGATACGCAGTATTTT
.	TRBD2	TRBV30	TRBJ2-1	CAWSVGTSGRNEQFF	TGTGCCTGGAGTGTAGGGACTAGTGGAAGGAATGAGCAGTTCTTC
.	.	TRBV27	TRBJ1-5	CASSLRGFPDQPQHF	TGTGCCAGCAGTCTCCGGGGATTCCCCGATCAGCCCCAGCATTTT
.	TRBD1	TRBV5-1	TRBJ2-7	CASSLRQGEDEQYF	TGCGCCAGCAGCCTACGACAGGGGGAGGACGAGCAGTACTTC
once	TRBD1	TRBV29-1	TRBJ2-7	CSVEILGQPYEQYF	TGCAGCGTTGAAATCCTGGGACAGCCCTACGAGCAGTACTTC
.	TRBD2	TRBV10-1	TRBJ2-2	CASSEALAGDTGELFF	TGCGCCAGCAGTGAGGCCCTAGCGGGTGACACCGGGGAGCTGTTTTTT
few	.	TRBV5-1	TRBJ1-1	CASSLSVGGSPEAFF	TGCGCCAGCAGCTTGTCCGTCGGAGGGTCCCCTGAAGCTTTCTTT
.	.	TRBV1	TRBJ2-4	CTSRTYTRENIQYF	TGCACCAGCAGGACATATACTAGGGAAAACATTCAGTACTTC
.	TRBD1	TRBV18	TRBJ1-2	CASSPVRGPYGYTF	TGTGCCAGCTCACCAGTCAGGGGGCCGTATGGCTACACCTTC
.	TRBD1	TRBV6-5	TRBJ1-5	CASSQDRGQPQHF	TGTGCCAGCAGTCAGGACAGGGGCCAGCCCCAGCATTTT
.	TRBD2	TRBV30	TRBJ2-7	CACLAGDIYEQYF	TGTGCCTGTCTAGCGGGAGACATCTACGAGCAGTACTTC
.	.	TRBV27	TRBJ2-2	CASSRQMSGRRANTGELFF	TGTGCCAGCAGTCGACAAATGTCAGGCCGTCGTGCGAACACCGGGGAGCTGTTTTTT
.	TRBD2	TRBV7-7	TRBJ2-5	CASSRGASGSSETQYF	TGTGCCAGCAGCCGAGGGGCTAGCGGGAGTTCAGAGACCCAGTACTTC
.	.	TRBV15	TRBJ1-5	CATSRERAQRGNQPQHF	TGTGCCACCAGCAGAGAAAGGGCGCAGAGGGGCAATCAGCCCCAGCATTTT
.	TRBD1	TRBV5-6	TRBJ2-7	CASSLGQGAYEQYF	TGTGCCAGCAGTCTTGGACAGGGCGCCTACGAGCAGTACTTC
.	.	TRBV27	TRBJ2-5	CASSSTGPWETQYF	TGTGCCAGCAGTTCCACAGGCCCTTGGGAGACCCAGTACTTC
few	TRBD1	TRBV9	TRBJ2-7	CASSDGQGEREQYF	TGTGCCAGCAGCGACGGACAGGGGGAAAGAGAGCAGTACTTC
.	TRBD1	TRBV19	TRBJ1-1	CASSISGTGVNTEAFF	TGTGCCAGTAGTATCTCCGGGACAGGGGTGAACACTGAAGCTTTCTTT
.	.	TRBV7-9	TRBJ1-5	CASSLGQRNQPQHF	TGTGCCAGCAGCCTTGGACAGCGCAATCAGCCCCAGCATTTT
.	.	TRBV5-6	TRBJ2-2	CASSFATDANTGELFF	TGTGCCAGCAGCTTTGCGACAGACGCGAACACCGGGGAGCTGTTTTTT
.	.	TRBV19	TRBJ2-2	CASSSQGNTGELFF	TGTGCCAGTAGTTCCCAGGGGAACACCGGGGAGCTGTTTTTT
.	.	TRBV5-1	TRBJ2-3	CASSLVGGRDTQYF	TGCGCCAGCAGCTTGGTGGGGGGGCGGGATACGCAGTATTTT
.	TRBD1	TRBV5-1	TRBJ1-1	CASSGTVNTEAFF	TGCGCCAGCAGCGGGACAGTAAATACTGAAGCTTTCTTT
.	TRBD1	TRBV6-1	TRBJ1-5	CASSEGTGGFNQPQHF	TGTGCCAGCAGTGAAGGGACAGGGGGTTTCAATCAGCCCCAGCATTTT
few	.	TRBV6-5	TRBJ1-6	CASKRGKDSPLHF	TGTGCCAGCAAAAGGGGGAAGGATTCACCCCTCCACTTT
once	.	TRBV2	TRBJ1-2	CASIDGGLGYGYTF	TGTGCCAGCATCGACGGGGGGCTGGGCTATGGCTACACCTTC
.	TRBD1	TRBV27	TRBJ1-2	CASSGTGGPYGYTF	TGTGCCAGCAGTGGGACAGGGGGTCCATATGGCTACACCTTC
.	.	TRBV10-3	TRBJ1-3	CAISDGGAGNTIYF	TGTGCCATCAGTGATGGGGGGGCTGGAAACACCATATATTTT
few	.	TRBV10-3	TRBJ2-3	CAISVGSDSTDTQYF	TGTGCCATCAGTGTGGGGAGCGATAGCACAGATACGCAGTATTTT
.	.	TRBV18	TRBJ2-7	CASSYSTGSEQYF	TGTGCCAGCTCATACTCAACAGGTTCCGAGCAGTACTTC
.	.	TRBV9	TRBJ1-4	CASSVAIGGSEKLFF	TGTGCCAGCAGCGTAGCTATAGGCGGCTCTGAAAAACTGTTTTTT
.	TRBD2	TRBV5-4	TRBJ2-7	CASSLGLAGGSTSYEQYF	TGTGCCAGCAGCCTGGGACTAGCGGGGGGCTCTACCTCCTACGAGCAGTACTTC
.	.	TRBV11-2	TRBJ1-1	CASSLLSFRELAEAFF	TGTGCCAGCAGCCTCCTCAGCTTCAGGGAACTTGCGGAAGCTTTCTTT
.	TRBD1	TRBV25-1	TRBJ2-5	CASSRDRTYQETQYF	TGTGCCAGCAGTCGGGACAGGACCTACCAAGAGACCCAGTACTTC
.	TRBD2	TRBV9	TRBJ2-3	CASRRESTDTQYF	TGTGCCAGCAGGCGGGAGAGCACAGATACGCAGTATTTT
.	.	TRBV6-5	TRBJ1-5	CASSYYPSGGQPQHF	TGTGCCAGCAGTTACTACCCCTCGGGAGGTCAGCCCCAGCATTTT
.	TRBD1	TRBV30	TRBJ2-3	CAWSGQGPDTQYF	TGTGCCTGGAGTGGACAGGGCCCAGATACGCAGTATTTT
few	TRBD2	TRBV7-2	TRBJ2-6	CASSTSGGSGANVLTF	TGTGCCAGCAGCACTTCGGGGGGCTCTGGGGCCAACGTCCTGACTTTC
.	.	TRBV19	TRBJ1-5	CASSILAGDLQEPQHF	TGTGCCAGTAGTATATTGGCAGGGGACCTTCAGGAGCCCCAGCATTTT
.	TRBD1	TRBV5-1	TRBJ2-7	CASSSAGGQSSYEQYF	TGCGCCAGCAGTTCCGCAGGGGGCCAGAGCTCCTACGAGCAGTACTTC
.	TRBD1	TRBV5-1	TRBJ2-7	CASSSAETGGVLEQYF	TGCGCCAGCAGCTCTGCTGAGACAGGGGGCGTCTTAGAGCAGTACTTC
.	.	TRBV19	TRBJ2-7	CASSITASVGEQYF	TGTGCCAGTAGTATAACGGCTAGCGTAGGCGAGCAGTACTTC
.	TRBD2	TRBV6-5	TRBJ2-5	CASSYSQTSLAETQYF	TGTGCCAGCAGTTATTCCCAGACTAGCCTCGCGGAGACCCAGTACTTC
.	.	TRBV27	TRBJ2-7	CASSYQGSTYEQYF	TGTGCCAGCAGTTACCAGGGTAGTACCTACGAGCAGTACTTC
few	TRBD2	TRBV27	TRBJ2-1	CASRITSGRRNEQFF	TGTGCCAGCAGAATTACTAGCGGGAGGAGGAATGAGCAGTTCTTC
few	TRBD1	TRBV7-2	TRBJ1-3	CASSLAGTGSGNTIYF	TGTGCCAGCAGCTTAGCCGGGACAGGCTCTGGAAACACCATATATTTT